The subject of this entry is one T cell receptor (beta chain). Its matching antigen is unknown. This sample is drawn from a study of monozygotic twins with inflammatory bowel disease. Input per TCR library consisted of around 3,700 ng of total RNA. No DNA is given; TCRdb re-called the 5' RACE reads and lists each CDR3 protein once. The sample totals around 380,000 distinct CDR3 sequences. Notes on the study in general: Repertoire likeness was no different across concordant and discordant twins, perhaps owing to restricted power.

This CDR3 region has 15 residues. Germline V lookup: CDR1 SGHAT, CDR2 FQNNGV. The clonotype comes from a human donor with ulcerative colitis or Crohn's disease, or a healthy co-twin of an affected twin (not recorded which). Sequenced material: blood. The rearrangement joins TRBV11-2 to TRBJ2-1; the TCRdb D gene call, TRBD2, has no DNA to confirm it. The CDR3 sequence: CASSLAAGGPGEQFF. The entire variable domain, with the rest obtained from reference TRBV11-2 and TRBJ2-1, is as follows: EAGVAQSPRYKIIEKRQSVAFWCNPISGHATLYWYQQILGQGPKLLIQFQNNGVVDDSQLPKDRFSAERLKGVDSTLKIQPAKLEDSAVYLCASSLAAGGPGEQFFGPGTRLTVL.